Given below is one T cell receptor (beta chain) in context. What it recognizes is unknown. This sample stems from a study of T cell responses to AZD1222 COVID-19 vaccine. Study-wide findings and caveats: Rises in breadth and depth of Spike-specific TCRs came after two AZD1222 doses.

The protocol was immunoSEQ multiplex PCR, while the TCRdb copy is restricted to in-frame clones and leaves out a portion. The data hold approximately 100,000 clones, with around 90% observed a single time. Trimming shortened V by 0 bases and J by 8 bases, and 14 bases separated the two germline ends. Germline V gene data show CDR1 as SGHNT and CDR2 as YYREEE (reference sequence). This CDR3 region has 14 residues. Here the sequenced sample was peripheral blood, taken on day 0 of AZD1222 vaccination. The receptor comes from an adult in good health. The V and J genes are TRBV5-4 and TRBJ1-2; D is ambiguous. CDR3: CASSLEQAPSGYTF. CDR3 in DNA: TGTGCCAGCAGCTTGGAGCAGGCTCCAAGCGGCTACACCTTC.